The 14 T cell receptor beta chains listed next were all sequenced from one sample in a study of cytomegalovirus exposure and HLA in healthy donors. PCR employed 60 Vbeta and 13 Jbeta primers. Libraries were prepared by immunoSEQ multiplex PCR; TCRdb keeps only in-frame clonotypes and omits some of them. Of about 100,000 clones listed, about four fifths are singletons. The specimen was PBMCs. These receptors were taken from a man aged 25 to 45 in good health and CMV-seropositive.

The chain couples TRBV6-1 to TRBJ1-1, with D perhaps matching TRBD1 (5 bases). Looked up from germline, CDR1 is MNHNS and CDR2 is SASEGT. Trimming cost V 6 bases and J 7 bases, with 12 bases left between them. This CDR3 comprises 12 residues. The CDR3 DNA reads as TGTGCCAGCAGGAGGACGGGGGATGAAGCTTTCTTT. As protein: CASRRTGDEAFF.

DNA for the CDR3: TGTGCCTGGAGTGGAGACCGGGTCCAAGGCGGAAACACCATATATTTT. Its translation: CAWSGDRVQGGNTIYF. The V call is TRBV30, the J call TRBJ1-3; D is uncertain. The CDR3 contains 16 residues. V was clipped by 1 base and J by 4 bases, with 17 bases between them. Germline V gene data show CDR1 as GTSNPN and CDR2 as SVGIG (reference sequence).

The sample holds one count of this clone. The chain's CDR3 is CASSSGQFNMNTEAFF. CDR3 DNA sequence: TGTGCCAGTAGCTCGGGACAGTTTAACATGAACACTGAAGCTTTCTTT. The chain recombines TRBV19 with TRBJ1-1; 7 bases line up with TRBD1. CDR3 length: 16 amino acids. Per the germline V gene, CDR1 is LNHDA and CDR2 is SQIVND (reference sequence). Trimming at V came to 6 bases and at J to 0 bases, leaving 10 bases not matched to a gene.

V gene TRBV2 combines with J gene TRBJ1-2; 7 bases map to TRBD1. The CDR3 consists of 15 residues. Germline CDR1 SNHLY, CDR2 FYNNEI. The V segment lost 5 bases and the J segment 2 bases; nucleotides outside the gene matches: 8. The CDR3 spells CASSFQDRPNYGYTF. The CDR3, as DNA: TGTGCCAGCAGTTTCCAGGACAGGCCCAACTATGGCTACACCTTC.

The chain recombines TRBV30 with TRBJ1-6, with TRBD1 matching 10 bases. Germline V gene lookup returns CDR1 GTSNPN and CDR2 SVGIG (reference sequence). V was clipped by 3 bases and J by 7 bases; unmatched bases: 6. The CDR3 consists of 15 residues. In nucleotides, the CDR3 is TGTGCCTGGAGGAATTGGGGACAGGGGAATTCACCCCTCCACTTT. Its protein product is CAWRNWGQGNSPLHF.

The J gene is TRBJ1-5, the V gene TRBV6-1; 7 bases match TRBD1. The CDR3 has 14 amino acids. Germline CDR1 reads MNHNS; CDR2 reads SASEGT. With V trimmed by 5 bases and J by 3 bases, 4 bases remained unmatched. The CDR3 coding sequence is TGTGCCAGCAGTTTCAGGGGGGACAATCAGCCCCAGCATTTT. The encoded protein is CASSFRGDNQPQHF.

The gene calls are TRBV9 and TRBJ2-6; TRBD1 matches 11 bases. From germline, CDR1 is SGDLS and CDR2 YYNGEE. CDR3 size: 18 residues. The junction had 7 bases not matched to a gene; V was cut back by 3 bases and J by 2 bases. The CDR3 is CASSAEGGQGAGANVLTF. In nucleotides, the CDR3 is TGTGCCAGCAGCGCAGAGGGGGGACAGGGGGCTGGGGCCAACGTCCTGACTTTC.

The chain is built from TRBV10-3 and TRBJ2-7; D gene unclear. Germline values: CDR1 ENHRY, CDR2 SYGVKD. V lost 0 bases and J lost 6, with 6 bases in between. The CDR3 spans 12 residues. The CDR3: CAISESSSEQYF. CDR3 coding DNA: TGTGCCATCAGTGAGTCATCTTCCGAGCAGTACTTC.

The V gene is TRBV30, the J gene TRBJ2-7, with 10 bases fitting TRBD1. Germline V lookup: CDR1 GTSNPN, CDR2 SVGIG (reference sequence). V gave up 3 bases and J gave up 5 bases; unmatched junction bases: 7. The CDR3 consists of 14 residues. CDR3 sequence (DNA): TGTGCCTGGAGGGGGGGACAGGGGATAGACGAGCAGTACTTC. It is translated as CAWRGGQGIDEQYF.

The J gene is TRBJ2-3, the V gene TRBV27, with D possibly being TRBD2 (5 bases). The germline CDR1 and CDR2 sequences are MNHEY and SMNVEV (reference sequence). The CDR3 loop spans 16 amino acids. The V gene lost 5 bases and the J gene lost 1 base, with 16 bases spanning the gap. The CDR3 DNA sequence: TGTGCCAGCAGTCGTTGGGCCGGGATCGGCACAGATACGCAGTATTTT. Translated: CASSRWAGIGTDTQYF.

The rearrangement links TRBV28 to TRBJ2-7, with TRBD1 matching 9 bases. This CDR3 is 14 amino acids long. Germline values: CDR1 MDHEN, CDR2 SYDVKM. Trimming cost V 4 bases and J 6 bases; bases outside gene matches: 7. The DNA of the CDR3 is TGTGCCAGCAGTTCGGGACAGGGTAGGGGCGAGCAGTACTTC. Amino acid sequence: CASSSGQGRGEQYF. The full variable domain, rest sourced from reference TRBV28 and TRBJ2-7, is DVKVTQSSRYLVKRTGEKVFLECVQDMDHENMFWYRQDPGLGLRLIYFSYDVKMKEKGDIPEGYSVSREKKERFSLILESASTNQTSMYLCASSSGQGRGEQYFGPGTRLTVT.

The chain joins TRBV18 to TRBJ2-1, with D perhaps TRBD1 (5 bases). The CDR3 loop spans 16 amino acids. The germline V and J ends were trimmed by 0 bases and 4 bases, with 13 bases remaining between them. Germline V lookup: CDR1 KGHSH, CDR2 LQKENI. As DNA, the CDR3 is TGTGCCAGCTCACCACCACAGGCTTTCACGTACAATGAGCAGTTCTTC. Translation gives CASSPPQAFTYNEQFF.

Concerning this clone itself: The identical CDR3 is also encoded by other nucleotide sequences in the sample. The CDR3 nucleotides are TGTGCCAGCAGTTCGGGACAGGGGTTCTATGGCTACACCTTC. It specifies CASSSGQGFYGYTF. The chain links TRBV28 to TRBJ1-2; the match to TRBD1 covers 10 bases. This CDR3 region has 14 residues. The V and J ends lost 4 bases and 4 bases, in that order; junction bases with no gene match: 3. Germline V gene lookup returns CDR1 MDHEN and CDR2 SYDVKM.

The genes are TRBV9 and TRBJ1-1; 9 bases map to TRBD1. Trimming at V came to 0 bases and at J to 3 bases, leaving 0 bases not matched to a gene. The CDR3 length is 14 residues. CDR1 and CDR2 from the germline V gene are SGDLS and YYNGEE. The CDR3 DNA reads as TGTGCCAGCAGCGTAGGGACAGGGGACACTGAAGCTTTCTTT. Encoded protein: CASSVGTGDTEAFF.